This note documents a single T cell receptor beta chain sequence. Its antigen is currently unknown. The method was immunoSEQ multiplex PCR; TCRdb's version includes in-frame clones alone and lacks a portion of them. The sample consists of approximately 140,000 clones, around 90% of them appearing once. This sample was included in a study of T cell responses to AZD1222 COVID-19 vaccine. Study results and caveats: The donors showed a predominance of white British ancestry and of females, with possible underestimation of clonal diversity. CD4 TCRs covered the whole spike, strongest at regions 160-218 and 743-854.

This clonotype was sampled from an adult who received the MenACWY meningococcal vaccine as a control. The source material was peripheral blood, sampled 28 days after the second dose of the MenACWY control vaccine.

The CDR3 region is CASSLRGNQETQYF. CDR3 DNA sequence: TGCGCCAGCAGCTTGCGGGGGAATCAAGAGACCCAGTACTTC. The chain is built from TRBV5-1 and TRBJ2-5; TRBD2 is a possible D gene (6 bases). This CDR3 is 14 amino acids long. Trimming left V 1 base short and J 2 bases short, with 9 bases between. CDR1 and CDR2 (germline): SGHRS, YFSETQ.